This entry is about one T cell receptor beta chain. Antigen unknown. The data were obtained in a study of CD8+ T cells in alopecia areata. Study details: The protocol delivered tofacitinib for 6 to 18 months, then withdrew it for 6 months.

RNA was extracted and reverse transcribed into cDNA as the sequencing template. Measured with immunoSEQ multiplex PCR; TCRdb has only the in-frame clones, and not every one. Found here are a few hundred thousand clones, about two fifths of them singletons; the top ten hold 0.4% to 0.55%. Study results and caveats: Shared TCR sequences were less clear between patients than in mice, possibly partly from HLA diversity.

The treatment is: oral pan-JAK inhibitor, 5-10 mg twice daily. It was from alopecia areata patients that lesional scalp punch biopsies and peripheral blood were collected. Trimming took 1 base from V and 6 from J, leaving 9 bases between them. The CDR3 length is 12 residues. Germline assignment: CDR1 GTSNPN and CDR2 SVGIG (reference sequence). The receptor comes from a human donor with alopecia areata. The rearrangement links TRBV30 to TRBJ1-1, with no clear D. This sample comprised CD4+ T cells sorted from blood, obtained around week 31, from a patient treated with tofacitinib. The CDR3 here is CAWSDGQAEAFF. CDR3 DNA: TGTGCCTGGAGTGACGGGCAGGCTGAAGCTTTCTTT. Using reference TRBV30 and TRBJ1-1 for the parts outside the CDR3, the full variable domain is SQTIHQWPATLVQPVGSPLSLECTVEGTSNPNLYWYRQAAGRGLQLLFYSVGIGQISSEVPQNLSASRPQDRQFILSSKKLLLSDSGFYLCAWSDGQAEAFFGQGTRLTVV.